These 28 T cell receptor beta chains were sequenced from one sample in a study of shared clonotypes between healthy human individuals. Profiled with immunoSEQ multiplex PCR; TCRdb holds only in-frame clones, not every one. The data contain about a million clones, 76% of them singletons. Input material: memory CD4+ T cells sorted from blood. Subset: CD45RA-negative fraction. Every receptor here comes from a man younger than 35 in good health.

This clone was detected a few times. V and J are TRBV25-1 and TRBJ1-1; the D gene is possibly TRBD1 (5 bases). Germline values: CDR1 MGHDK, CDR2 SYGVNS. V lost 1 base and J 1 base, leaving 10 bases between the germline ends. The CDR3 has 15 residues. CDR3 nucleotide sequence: TGTGCCAGCAGTGAATCGGCCAGGGCGAACACTGAAGCTTTCTTT. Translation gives CASSESARANTEAFF. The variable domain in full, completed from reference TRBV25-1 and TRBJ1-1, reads EADIYQTPRYLVIGTGKKITLECSQTMGHDKMYWYQQDPGMELHLIHYSYGVNSTEKGDLSSESTVSRIRTEHFPLTLESARPSHTSQYLCASSESARANTEAFFGQGTRLTVV.

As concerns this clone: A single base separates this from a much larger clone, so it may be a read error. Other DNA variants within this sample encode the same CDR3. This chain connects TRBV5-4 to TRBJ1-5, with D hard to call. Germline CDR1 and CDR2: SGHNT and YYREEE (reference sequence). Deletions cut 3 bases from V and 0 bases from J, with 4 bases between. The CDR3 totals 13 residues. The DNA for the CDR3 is TGTGCCAGCAGCTCAGATAGCAATCAGCCCCAGCATTTT. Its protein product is CASSSDSNQPQHF.

The DNA for the CDR3 is TGTGCCAGTACCTCAGGGGGCTCGAACACTGAAGCTTTCTTT. This gives the protein CASTSGGSNTEAFF. The chain joins TRBV9 to TRBJ1-1; 8 nucleotides line up with TRBD1. This CDR3 has 14 amino acids. Trimming took 8 bases from V and 1 from J; bases not matched to a gene: 7. CDR1 and CDR2 from the germline V gene are SGDLS and YYNGEE. Complete variable domain (other parts from reference TRBV9 and TRBJ1-1): DSGVTQTPKHLITATGQRVTLRCSPRSGDLSVYWYQQSLDQGLQFLIQYYNGEERAKGNILERFSAQQFPDLHSELNLSSLELGDSALYFCASTSGGSNTEAFFGQGTRLTVV.

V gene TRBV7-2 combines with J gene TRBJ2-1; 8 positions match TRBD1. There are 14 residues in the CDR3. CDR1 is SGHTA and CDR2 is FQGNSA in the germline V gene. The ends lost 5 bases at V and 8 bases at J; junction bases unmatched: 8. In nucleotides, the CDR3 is TGTGCCAGCAGCACCGGACAGGGAGTCGATGAGCAGTTCTTC. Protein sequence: CASSTGQGVDEQFF.

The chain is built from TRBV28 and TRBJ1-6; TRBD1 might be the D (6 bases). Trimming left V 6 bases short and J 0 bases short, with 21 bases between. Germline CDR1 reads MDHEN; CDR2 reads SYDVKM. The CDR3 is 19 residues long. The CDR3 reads CASRRRGAGKNSYNSPLHF. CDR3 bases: TGTGCCAGCAGGCGCAGGGGAGCTGGCAAAAACTCCTATAATTCACCCCTCCACTTT.

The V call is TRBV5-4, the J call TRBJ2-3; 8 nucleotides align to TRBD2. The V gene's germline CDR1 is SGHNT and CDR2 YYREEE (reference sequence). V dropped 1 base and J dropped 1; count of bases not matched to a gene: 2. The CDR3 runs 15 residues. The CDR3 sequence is CASSLMRGGTDTQYF. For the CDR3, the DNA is TGTGCCAGCAGCTTGATGCGGGGGGGCACAGATACGCAGTATTTT.

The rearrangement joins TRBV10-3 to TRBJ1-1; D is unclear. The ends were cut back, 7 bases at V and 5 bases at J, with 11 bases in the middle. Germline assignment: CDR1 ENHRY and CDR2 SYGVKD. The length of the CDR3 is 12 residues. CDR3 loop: CAIKDGETEAFF. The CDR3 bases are TGTGCCATCAAGGACGGGGAGACTGAAGCTTTCTTT.

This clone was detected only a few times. The CDR3 nucleotides read TGTGCCAGCAGTTTCGGTAACAAGGGTAACTATGGCTACACCTTC. Its translation is CASSFGNKGNYGYTF. This chain connects TRBV28 to TRBJ1-2, with D hard to call. Germline values: CDR1 MDHEN, CDR2 SYDVKM. The V gene lost 3 bases and the J gene lost 1 base, with 12 bases spanning the gap. The CDR3 is 15 residues long.

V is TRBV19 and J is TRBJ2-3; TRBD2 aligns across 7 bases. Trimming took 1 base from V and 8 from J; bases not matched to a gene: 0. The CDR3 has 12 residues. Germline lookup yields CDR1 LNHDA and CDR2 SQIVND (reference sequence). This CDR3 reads CASSIVAGTQYF. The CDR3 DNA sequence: TGTGCCAGTAGTATAGTAGCGGGTACGCAGTATTTT.

The DNA of the CDR3 is TGTGCCAGCAGTGAAGTGAGCCTGACCAACGTCCTGACTTTC. It yields the protein CASSEVSLTNVLTF. This sequence joins TRBV2 and TRBJ2-6; no clear D. Germline V CDR1 and CDR2: SNHLY, FYNNEI. CDR3 length: 14 residues. The V end was cut by 1 base, the J end by 8 bases, with 9 bases between. Filled out from reference TRBV2 and TRBJ2-6, the complete variable domain reads EPEVTQTPSHQVTQMGQEVILRCVPISNHLYFYWYRQILGQKVEFLVSFYNNEISEKSEIFDDQFSVERPDGSNFTLKIRSTKLEDSAMYFCASSEVSLTNVLTFGAGSRLTVL.

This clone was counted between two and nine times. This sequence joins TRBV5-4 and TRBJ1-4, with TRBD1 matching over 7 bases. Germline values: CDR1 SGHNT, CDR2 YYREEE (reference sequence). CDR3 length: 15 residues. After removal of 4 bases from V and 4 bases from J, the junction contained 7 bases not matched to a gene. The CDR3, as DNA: TGTGCCAGCAGCCTTCGACAGGGAGTTAATGAAAAACTGTTTTTT. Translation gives CASSLRQGVNEKLFF. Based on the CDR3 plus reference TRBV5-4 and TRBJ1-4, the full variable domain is ETGVTQSPTHLIKTRGQQVTLRCSSQSGHNTVSWYQQALGQGPQFIFQYYREEENGRGNFPPRFSGLQFPNYSSELNVNALELDDSALYLCASSLRQGVNEKLFFGSGTQLSVL.

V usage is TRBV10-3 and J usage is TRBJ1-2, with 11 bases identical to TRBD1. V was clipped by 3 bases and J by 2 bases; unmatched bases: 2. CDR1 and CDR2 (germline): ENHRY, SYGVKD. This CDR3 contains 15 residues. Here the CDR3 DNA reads TGTGCCATCAGTGAAGGGACAGGGGGAAACTATGGCTACACCTTC. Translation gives CAISEGTGGNYGYTF.

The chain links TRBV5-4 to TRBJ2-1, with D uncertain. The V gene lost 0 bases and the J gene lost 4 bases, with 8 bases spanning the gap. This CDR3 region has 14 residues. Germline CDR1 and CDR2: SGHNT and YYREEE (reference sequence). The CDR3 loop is CASSLDRFYNEQFF. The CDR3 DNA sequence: TGTGCCAGCAGCTTGGACAGATTTTACAATGAGCAGTTCTTC.

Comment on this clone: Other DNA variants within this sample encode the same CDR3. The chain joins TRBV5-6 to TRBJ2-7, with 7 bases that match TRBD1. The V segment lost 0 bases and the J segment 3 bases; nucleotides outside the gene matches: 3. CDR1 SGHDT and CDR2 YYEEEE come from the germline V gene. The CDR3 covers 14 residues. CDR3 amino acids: CASSLGQGRYEQYF. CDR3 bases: TGTGCCAGCAGCTTGGGACAGGGTCGCTACGAGCAGTACTTC.

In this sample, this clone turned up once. CDR3 residues: CASSVDSGQRGYGYTF. CDR3 DNA sequence: TGTGCCAGCAGCGTAGACTCCGGGCAACGTGGCTATGGCTACACCTTC. The chain links TRBV9 to TRBJ1-2; D call uncertain. The CDR3 totals 16 residues. Trimming pared 0 bases from V and 4 bases from J, leaving 16 bases between. The germline V gene encodes CDR1 SGDLS and CDR2 YYNGEE.

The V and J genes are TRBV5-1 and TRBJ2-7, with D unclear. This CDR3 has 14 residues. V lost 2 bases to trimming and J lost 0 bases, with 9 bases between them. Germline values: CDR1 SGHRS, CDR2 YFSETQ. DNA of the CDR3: TGCGCCAGCAGCTTAATTGGGCCCTCCTACGAGCAGTACTTC. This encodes CASSLIGPSYEQYF.

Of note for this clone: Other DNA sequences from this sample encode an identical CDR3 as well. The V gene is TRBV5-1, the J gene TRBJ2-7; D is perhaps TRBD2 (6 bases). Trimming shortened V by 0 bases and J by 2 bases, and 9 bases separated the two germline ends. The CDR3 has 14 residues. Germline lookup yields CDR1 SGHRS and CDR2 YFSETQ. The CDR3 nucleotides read TGCGCCAGCAGCTTGGGGGGACTGACCTACGAGCAGTACTTC. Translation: CASSLGGLTYEQYF. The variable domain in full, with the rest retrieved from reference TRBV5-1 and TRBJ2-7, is KAGVTQTPRYLIKTRGQQVTLSCSPISGHRSVSWYQQTPGQGLQFLFEYFSETQRNKGNFPGRFSGRQFSNSRSEMNVSTLELGDSALYLCASSLGGLTYEQYFGPGTRLTVT.

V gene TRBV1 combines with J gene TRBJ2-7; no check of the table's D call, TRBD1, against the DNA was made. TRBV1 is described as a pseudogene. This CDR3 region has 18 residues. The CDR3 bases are TGCACCAGCAGCCAATGCACAGGGGGCCGCTTTTACTCCTACGAGCAGTACTTC. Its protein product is CTSSQCTGGRFYSYEQYF.

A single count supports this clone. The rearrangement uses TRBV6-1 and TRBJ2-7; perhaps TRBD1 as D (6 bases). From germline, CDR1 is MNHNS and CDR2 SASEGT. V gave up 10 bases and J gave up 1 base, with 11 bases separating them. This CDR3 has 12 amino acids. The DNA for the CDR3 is TGTGCCACAAGACAGGAATCCTACGAGCAGTACTTC. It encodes CATRQESYEQYF.

The CDR3 region is CASSLGRGKNEQYF. Here the CDR3 DNA reads TGTGCCAGCAGCTTGGGTAGGGGGAAGAACGAGCAGTACTTC. The V and J genes are TRBV5-6 and TRBJ2-7; D might be TRBD1 (6 bases). CDR1 and CDR2 from the germline V gene are SGHDT and YYEEEE. This CDR3 is 14 amino acids long. V shed 0 bases and J shed 5 bases, with 12 bases lying between them.

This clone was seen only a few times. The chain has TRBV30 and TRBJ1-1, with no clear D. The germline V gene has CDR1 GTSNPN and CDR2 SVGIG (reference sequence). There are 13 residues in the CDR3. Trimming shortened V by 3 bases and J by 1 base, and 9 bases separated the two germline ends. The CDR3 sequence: CAWSGRRNTEAFF. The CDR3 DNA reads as TGTGCCTGGAGCGGACGGAGGAACACTGAAGCTTTCTTT. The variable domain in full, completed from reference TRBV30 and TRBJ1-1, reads SQTIHQWPATLVQPVGSPLSLECTVEGTSNPNLYWYRQAAGRGLQLLFYSVGIGQISSEVPQNLSASRPQDRQFILSSKKLLLSDSGFYLCAWSGRRNTEAFFGQGTRLTVV.

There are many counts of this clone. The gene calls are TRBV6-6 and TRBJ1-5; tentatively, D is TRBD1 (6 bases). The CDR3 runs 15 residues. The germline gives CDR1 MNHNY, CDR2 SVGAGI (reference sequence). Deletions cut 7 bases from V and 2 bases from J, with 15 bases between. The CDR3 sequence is CASTWGGAGNQPQHF. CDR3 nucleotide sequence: TGTGCCAGCACATGGGGGGGCGCGGGCAATCAGCCCCAGCATTTT.

CDR3 nucleotide sequence: TGTGCCACCAGCAGAGATCGGGAGATAGACGGCTACACCTTC. Its translation is CATSRDREIDGYTF. The chain employs TRBV15 and TRBJ1-2; D call uncertain. The ends were cut back, 0 bases at V and 8 bases at J, with 13 bases in the middle. The CDR3 has 14 residues. Germline V gene lookup returns CDR1 LNHNV and CDR2 YYDKDF (reference sequence). The full variable domain, in which reference TRBV15 and TRBJ1-2 provide the parts outside the CDR3, is DAMVIQNPRYQVTQFGKPVTLSCSQTLNHNVMYWYQQKSSQAPKLLFHYYDKDFNNEADTPDNFQSRRPNTSFCFLDIRSPGLGDTAMYLCATSRDREIDGYTFGSGTRLTVV.

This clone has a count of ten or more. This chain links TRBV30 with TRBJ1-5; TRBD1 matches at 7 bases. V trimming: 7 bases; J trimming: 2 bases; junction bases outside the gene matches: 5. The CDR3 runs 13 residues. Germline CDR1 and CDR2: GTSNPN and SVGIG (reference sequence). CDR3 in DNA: TGTGCCTTTGACAGGGATGGCAATCAGCCCCAGCATTTT. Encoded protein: CAFDRDGNQPQHF.

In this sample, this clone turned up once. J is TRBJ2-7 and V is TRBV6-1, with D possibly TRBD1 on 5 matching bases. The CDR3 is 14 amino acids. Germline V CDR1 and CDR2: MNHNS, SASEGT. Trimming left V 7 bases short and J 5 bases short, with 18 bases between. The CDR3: CASIPAGRTDEQYF. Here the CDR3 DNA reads TGTGCCAGCATCCCCGCAGGGCGCACGGACGAGCAGTACTTC.

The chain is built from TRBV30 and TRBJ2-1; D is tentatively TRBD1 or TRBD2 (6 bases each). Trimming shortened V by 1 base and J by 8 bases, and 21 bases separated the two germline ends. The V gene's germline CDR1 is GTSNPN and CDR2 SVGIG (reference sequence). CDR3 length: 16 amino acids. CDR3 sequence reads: CAWSDRVARLGDEQFF. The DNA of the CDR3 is TGTGCCTGGAGTGACAGGGTCGCTAGACTAGGCGATGAGCAGTTCTTC.

CDR3 in DNA: TGTGCCTGGAGTGTTCAAGAGACGGTGGATAATGAAAAACTGTTTTTT. It codes for CAWSVQETVDNEKLFF. The V and J genes are TRBV30 and TRBJ1-4; the D is unclear. Trimming shortened V by 0 bases and J by 4 bases, and 15 bases separated the two germline ends. There are 16 residues in the CDR3. Germline V CDR1 and CDR2: GTSNPN, SVGIG (reference sequence).

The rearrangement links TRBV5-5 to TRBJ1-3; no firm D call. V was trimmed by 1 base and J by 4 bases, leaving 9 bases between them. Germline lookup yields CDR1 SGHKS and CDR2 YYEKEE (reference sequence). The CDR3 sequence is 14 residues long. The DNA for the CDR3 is TGTGCCAGCAGCTTGCGCCCTCGGGGAAACACCATATATTTT. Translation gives CASSLRPRGNTIYF.